The TCR beta chain described here comes from a study of identical twins. Study results and limitations: Low generation-probability sequences were in excess among twin-shared out-of-frame alpha sequences. Insertions were reduced in abundant cord blood beta clonotypes but not in memory repertoires.

A universal primer binding site was introduced by template switching. The final cDNA contained unique molecular identifiers. TCRdb processed the 5' RACE reads anew with MiXCR; each CDR3 protein has one entry. The sample has 500,000 or so distinct CDR3 sequences; 12% to 15% are singletons. This clonotype was seen only a few times. What it binds is unknown. Germline V gene data show CDR1 as SGHTA and CDR2 as FQGNSA. CDR3 length: 13 residues. V lost 1 base and J lost 5, with 7 bases in between. These data were also filed under a second study, of yellow fever vaccine responses in identical twins. That paper notes: Twins showed a vaccine T cell response that reportedly seemed partly convergent, partly personalized.

This TCR derives from a woman between 18 and 30 years old in good health. The rearrangement links TRBV7-2 to TRBJ2-3, with D uncertain. The specimen was CD4+ T cells sorted from blood. Here the CDR3 DNA reads TGTGCCAGCAGCTTAGATTTTTTAGATACGCAGTATTTT. Its protein is CASSLDFLDTQYF. The entire variable domain, with the rest obtained from reference TRBV7-2 and TRBJ2-3, is as follows: GAGVSQSPSNKVTEKGKDVELRCDPISGHTALYWYRQSLGQGLEFLIYFQGNSAPDKSGLPSDRFSAERTGGSVSTLTIQRTQQEDSAVYLCASSLDFLDTQYFGPGTRLTVL.